A selection of T cell receptor beta chains follows, all from one sample in a study of cytomegalovirus exposure and HLA in healthy donors. Sequencing used immunoSEQ multiplex PCR; TCRdb keeps in-frame clones, though not all of them. This sample carries under 200,000 clones, 75% to 90% of them seen once, and the ten largest clones take about 2.2%. Sequenced: PBMCs. All receptors derive from a male donor in good health and CMV-seronegative. Both conserved end residues are part of each CDR3. The D gene is left open where the match is weak. Where a row states a size, it is once, few, many or the class of an expanded clone; other rows omit it.

.	.	TRBV18	TRBJ1-5	TGTGCCAGCTCCCCCTGGAGGGGAAGGGGCAATCAGCCCCAGCATTTT	CASSPWRGRGNQPQHF
few	.	TRBV4-2	TRBJ2-7	TGTGCCAGCAGCCAAGATCTTGAGCCCTATAGCTCCTACGAGCAGTACTTC	CASSQDLEPYSSYEQYF
once	TRBD2	TRBV7-9	TRBJ2-2	TGTGCCAGCAGCTTAGCTAGCGGGGGCCTCACCGGGGAGCTGTTTTTT	CASSLASGGLTGELFF
.	.	TRBV4-2	TRBJ2-2	TGTGCCAGCAGCCCGGGGAGGGGGGGCCGGGACACCGGGGAGCTGTTTTTT	CASSPGRGGRDTGELFF
once	.	TRBV5-1	TRBJ1-3	TGCGCCAGCAGCCGATCTCAGGGTACTGGAAACACCATATATTTT	CASSRSQGTGNTIYF
.	.	TRBV6-1	TRBJ1-2	TGTGCCAGCAGTGAAGCGGCCTATGGCTACACCTTC	CASSEAAYGYTF
once	TRBD2	TRBV18	TRBJ2-3	TGTGCCAGCTCCTCACGGGGGGACCGCACAGATACGCAGTATTTT	CASSSRGDRTDTQYF
.	.	TRBV18	TRBJ1-1	TGTGCCAGCTCACCATCTAGAGGTTGGATGAACACTGAAGCTTTCTTT	CASSPSRGWMNTEAFF
.	.	TRBV5-4	TRBJ2-7	TGTGCCAGCAGCTTGGGGGCAGGTTACCACTACGAGCAGTACTTC	CASSLGAGYHYEQYF
.	TRBD2	TRBV5-1	TRBJ2-1	TGCGCCAGCAGCTTGTTTCTAGCGGGGCTCGGCGATGAGCAGTTCTTC	CASSLFLAGLGDEQFF
.	TRBD2	TRBV5-1	TRBJ2-1	TGCGCCAGCAGCTTGGATCAAGCGGGGGGATACAATGAGCAGTTCTTC	CASSLDQAGGYNEQFF
.	.	TRBV6-1	TRBJ2-4	TGTGCCAGCAGTGATTTTCGCATTCAGTACTTC	CASSDFRIQYF
.	.	TRBV10-1	TRBJ1-6	TGCGCCAGCAGTTGGGACTCTAATTCACCCCTCCACTTT	CASSWDSNSPLHF
.	TRBD1	TRBV25-1	TRBJ2-7	TGTGCCAGCAGTGAACGTGACAGGGTCAGGGGGGAGCAGTACTTC	CASSERDRVRGEQYF
.	TRBD1	TRBV19	TRBJ2-2	TGTGCCAGTAGTGCTACAGGGGCCCGAATCCCCGGGGAGCTGTTTTTT	CASSATGARIPGELFF
.	.	TRBV6-1	TRBJ1-4	TGTGCCAGCTCCGTGGACGCGGGGGAAAAACTGTTTTTT	CASSVDAGEKLFF
.	TRBD1	TRBV10-1	TRBJ2-2	TGCGCCAGCAGTGCAGGGGGCGTCACCGGGGAGCTGTTTTTT	CASSAGGVTGELFF
.	.	TRBV5-4	TRBJ1-2	TGTGCCAGCAGTCCCGTCGGAACAGGTGCCTATGGCTACACCTTC	CASSPVGTGAYGYTF
once	TRBD1	TRBV10-3	TRBJ1-2	TGTGCCTCCGAAGGGACAGGGGGCTCTGGCTACACCTTC	CASEGTGGSGYTF
.	.	TRBV4-1	TRBJ1-2	TGCGCCAGCAGCCAAGATGTGTCGGCAGGCTATGGCTACACCTTC	CASSQDVSAGYGYTF
once	TRBD1	TRBV6-6	TRBJ2-3	TGTGCCAGCAGTCCCGACAGGGGGCTTAGCACAGATACGCAGTATTTT	CASSPDRGLSTDTQYF
.	TRBD1	TRBV9	TRBJ1-1	TGTGCCAGCAGCGTAGAACCACAGGGGGACACTGAAGCTTTCTTT	CASSVEPQGDTEAFF
.	.	TRBV6-5	TRBJ1-2	TGTGCCAGCAGACGGTACCTGAACTATGGCTACACCTTC	CASRRYLNYGYTF
.	.	TRBV5-1	TRBJ1-5	TGCGCCAGCAGTTTCAGACAGGCTAATCAGCCCCAGCATTTT	CASSFRQANQPQHF
.	.	TRBV5-1	TRBJ1-6	TGCGCCAGCAGCTTGGCCGGGGGTCCGGCTTCACCCCTCCACTTT	CASSLAGGPASPLHF
once	.	TRBV9	TRBJ1-1	TGTGCCAGCAGCGCCCGTGGGGGGGGACTTATGAACACTGAAGCTTTCTTT	CASSARGGGLMNTEAFF
.	.	TRBV19	TRBJ2-7	TGTGCCAGTAGTAACCAGGGCTCCTACGAGCAGTACTTC	CASSNQGSYEQYF
.	TRBD1	TRBV7-9	TRBJ1-5	TGTGCCAGCAGCAGGGGGCAGGGTCATCAGCCCCAGCATTTT	CASSRGQGHQPQHF
.	.	TRBV7-6	TRBJ2-3	TGTGCCAGCAGCTGGGGCAGGGAGGTGTCGGCAGGTCCGCAGTATTTT	CASSWGREVSAGPQYF
.	TRBD2	TRBV7-9	TRBJ2-5	TGTGCCAGCAGCTTCGGGGGGGAAGAGACCCAGTACTTC	CASSFGGEETQYF
.	.	TRBV7-2	TRBJ1-5	TGTGCCAGCAGCCCGGGACTATCGCGGTATCAGCCCCAGCATTTT	CASSPGLSRYQPQHF
once	TRBD1	TRBV7-2	TRBJ1-3	TGTGCCACCCCTTCCCCACAGGGGCCTGGAAACACCATATATTTT	CATPSPQGPGNTIYF
.	TRBD1	TRBV9	TRBJ2-5	TGTGCCAGCAGCGTAAGGGACAGGGGGGAAGAGACCCAGTACTTC	CASSVRDRGEETQYF
.	TRBD1	TRBV4-1	TRBJ2-7	TGCGCCAGCAGCCCCGAGACAGGGCGGGAGCAGTACTTC	CASSPETGREQYF
.	.	TRBV30	TRBJ1-4	TGTGCCTGGGCCTATGGAGGGGTTAATGAAAAACTGTTTTTT	CAWAYGGVNEKLFF
.	TRBD1	TRBV2	TRBJ1-5	TGTGCCAGCAGAAAAGGGACAGCCCGTAGCAATCAGCCCCAGCATTTT	CASRKGTARSNQPQHF
few	TRBD2	TRBV5-1	TRBJ2-2	TGCGCCAGCAGCTTACTAGCGGGGGACGCGAACACCGGGGAGCTGTTTTTT	CASSLLAGDANTGELFF
few	TRBD2	TRBV11-2	TRBJ2-7	TGTGCCAGCACACTCGAGCGGGGCCCCTACGAGCAGTACTTC	CASTLERGPYEQYF
.	.	TRBV28	TRBJ1-3	TGTGCCAGCAGTTTAGTGTTTCGTTCCTCTGGAAACACCATATATTTT	CASSLVFRSSGNTIYF
few	TRBD2	TRBV7-2	TRBJ2-3	TGTGCCAGCAGCTTCCTAGCGGCAACGGCGGGAGATACGCAGTATTTT	CASSFLAATAGDTQYF
once	TRBD1	TRBV6-5	TRBJ2-3	TGTGCCAGCAGTCGGGACAGGACCACAGATACGCAGTATTTT	CASSRDRTTDTQYF